These 20 T cell receptor beta chains share one sample of origin, sequenced in a study of T cells in Graves' hyperthyroidism and ophthalmopathy. TCR beta CDR3 regions were amplified from RNA. A first-round RT-PCR of the TCR CDR3 used the HTBI primer set. In TCRdb, the multiplex PCR reads were re-called with MiXCR into one record per CDR3 protein. The sample comprises a few hundred thousand distinct CDR3 sequences, roughly 17% of which are singletons, and around 17% rests with the top ten. The source material was blood. The receptors were gathered from a woman between 18 and 29 years old with Graves' ophthalmopathy.

About this clonotype itself: A read error may be the cause here, since a much bigger clone is one base away. The CDR3 ends on some other residue instead of the conserved phenylalanine or tryptophan, so this is likely a read error. This chain links TRBV20-1 with TRBJ1-1; perhaps TRBD1 as D (5 bases). Germline assignment: CDR1 DFQATT and CDR2 SNEGSKA (reference sequence). Between the trimmed V and J ends, which lost 7 bases and 0 bases, there was a span of 9 bases. The CDR3 spans 12 residues. CDR3 DNA sequence: TGCAGTGGGGCAGGGATGAACACTGAAGCTTTCCTT. It encodes CSGAGMNTEAFL.

V gene TRBV28 combines with J gene TRBJ2-2, with 8 bases lining up with TRBD2. From germline, CDR1 is MDHEN and CDR2 SYDVKM. This CDR3 has 15 amino acids. The junction had 6 bases not matched to a gene; V was cut back by 5 bases and J by 4 bases. CDR3 sequence reads: CASSPGGGGTGELFF. The DNA of the CDR3 is TGTGCCAGCAGTCCGGGGGGGGGTGGCACCGGGGAGCTGTTTTTT.

There are many counts of this clonotype. This CDR3 reads CASSLHPVNTEAFF. The CDR3, as DNA: TGTGCCAGCAGTTTACATCCAGTGAACACTGAAGCTTTCTTT. J is TRBJ1-1 and V is TRBV28, with unresolved D. Trimming removed 2 bases at V and 0 bases at J, with 7 bases between. The CDR3 has 14 residues. The germline V gene encodes CDR1 MDHEN and CDR2 SYDVKM.

This clonotype was recorded a few times. The chain combines TRBV19 with TRBJ2-1, with unresolved D. Germline V CDR1 and CDR2: LNHDA, SQIVND (reference sequence). V was shortened by 3 bases and J by 5 bases, with 5 bases between the two germline ends. The CDR3 extends over 12 amino acids. The CDR3 nucleotides are TGTGCCAGTAGTATCGGCAACAATGAGCAGTTCTTC. Its protein product is CASSIGNNEQFF.

This clonotype was recorded at least ten times. The V and J genes are TRBV13 and TRBJ1-1, with D tentatively TRBD1 (6 bases). V was pared by 0 bases and J by 4 bases, with 12 bases between. The CDR3 consists of 15 residues. Germline V gene lookup returns CDR1 PRHDT and CDR2 FYEKMQ (reference sequence). CDR3 in amino acids: CASSLGRGGGTEAFF. CDR3 sequence (DNA): TGTGCCAGCAGCTTAGGGCGGGGAGGGGGCACTGAAGCTTTCTTT.

This clonotype was found a few times. A much larger clone differs by one base, so this may be a read error. V and J are TRBV7-2 and TRBJ2-7, with 11 bases aligning to TRBD1. Trimming cost V 3 bases and J 5 bases; bases outside gene matches: 6. This CDR3 is built from 15 residues. The germline V gene encodes CDR1 SGHTA and CDR2 FQGNSA. CDR3 nucleotides: TGTGCCAGCAGCTTTGGGACAGGGGGGTTCCACGAGCAGTACTTC. Its protein is CASSFGTGGFHEQYF.

This clonotype occurred a few times. This chain connects TRBV14 to TRBJ2-7, with 9 bases lining up with TRBD2. V dropped 2 bases and J dropped 5; count of bases not matched to a gene: 13. The germline CDR1 and CDR2 sequences are SGHDN and FVKESK. CDR3 length: 17 residues. Written as DNA, the CDR3 is TGTGCCAGCAGCCAAATAGGGGCTAGCGGGGTGTTCGACGAGCAGTACTTC. Translating it yields CASSQIGASGVFDEQYF.

This clonotype came up a few times. The J gene is TRBJ1-2, the V gene TRBV11-2; D ambiguous. V was shortened by 5 bases and J by 6 bases, with 22 bases between the two germline ends. Germline assignment: CDR1 SGHAT and CDR2 FQNNGV. The CDR3 runs 16 residues. CDR3: CASSPGRVLGQDGYTF. The CDR3 region has the DNA TGTGCCAGCAGCCCAGGACGGGTTCTAGGTCAGGATGGCTACACCTTC.

This clonotype was recorded at least ten times. This rearrangement joins TRBV5-1 to TRBJ2-7; D not resolved. Germline lookup yields CDR1 SGHRS and CDR2 YFSETQ. The CDR3 extends over 14 amino acids. V was shortened by 0 bases and J by 0 bases, with 7 bases between the two germline ends. The CDR3 DNA follows: TGCGCCAGCAGCTTGGAACGTCTCTCCTACGAGCAGTACTTC. This codes for CASSLERLSYEQYF.

The rearrangement uses TRBV5-1 and TRBJ2-1, with D possibly TRBD2 on 6 matching bases. Germline-derived CDR1 and CDR2 are SGHRS and YFSETQ. The ends were cut back, 0 bases at V and 4 bases at J, with 11 bases in the middle. The CDR3 extends over 15 amino acids. Here the CDR3 reads CASSLGGAQYNEQFF. In DNA, the CDR3 is TGCGCCAGCAGCTTGGGCGGGGCCCAATACAATGAGCAGTTCTTC.

The chain carries TRBV6-6 and TRBJ2-1, with D perhaps matching TRBD1 (6 bases). V was clipped by 0 bases and J by 0 bases, with 9 bases between them. There are 16 residues in the CDR3. Per germline, CDR1 MNHNY and CDR2 SVGAGI (reference sequence). The CDR3 spells CASSYSTGNSYNEQFF. The CDR3, as DNA: TGTGCCAGCAGTTACTCGACAGGCAACTCCTACAATGAGCAGTTCTTC.

This clonotype occurred many times. This chain uses TRBV28 with TRBJ1-1, with 7 bases fitting TRBD1. This CDR3 region has 14 residues. J lost 0 bases, V lost 5 bases, and 3 bases had no gene match. CDR1 is MDHEN, CDR2 SYDVKM, per germline. This CDR3 reads CASSPGGMNTEAFF. CDR3 in DNA: TGTGCCAGCAGTCCAGGGGGGATGAACACTGAAGCTTTCTTT.

The chain couples TRBV10-1 to TRBJ2-4, with 7 bases matching TRBD1. CDR3 length equals 15 residues. Germline V lookup: CDR1 WNHNN, CDR2 SYGVQD (reference sequence). After removal of 3 bases from V and 7 bases from J, the junction contained 9 bases not matched to a gene. The CDR3 sequence is CASSDRDSSTNIQYF. CDR3 DNA sequence: TGCGCCAGCAGTGACCGGGACAGTAGCACCAACATTCAGTACTTC.

The chain joins TRBV19 to TRBJ1-2, with 9 nucleotides matching TRBD1. Per the germline V gene, CDR1 is LNHDA and CDR2 is SQIVND (reference sequence). The junction had 4 bases not matched to a gene; V was cut back by 4 bases and J by 4 bases. The CDR3 covers 14 residues. CDR3 loop: CASSTKTGGYGYTF. The CDR3, as DNA: TGTGCCAGTAGTACGAAGACAGGGGGCTATGGCTACACCTTC.

This clonotype was observed at least ten times. The chain's CDR3 is CASSSDLEGKKLFF. The CDR3 DNA follows: TGTGCCAGCAGCTCGGACCTAGAAGGGAAAAAACTGTTTTTT. The rearrangement uses TRBV7-8 and TRBJ1-4; D is undetermined. Per germline, CDR1 SGHVS and CDR2 FQNEAQ. The CDR3 has 14 amino acids. Trimming removed 4 bases from V and 9 bases from J, with 15 bases in between.

This clonotype was observed many times. The rearrangement joins TRBV12-3 or TRBV12-4 to TRBJ2-7, with 8 bases that match TRBD1. The V and J ends lost 3 bases and 4 bases, in that order; junction bases with no gene match: 5. The CDR3 is 14 residues long. The CDR3 DNA reads TGTGCCAGCAGTTTCGGACAGGGCGAGTACGAGCAGTACTTC. Its translation is CASSFGQGEYEQYF.

At least ten counts were recorded for this clonotype. This chain connects TRBV14 to TRBJ1-1; D uncertain. This CDR3 has 13 amino acids. Germline loops: CDR1 SGHDN, CDR2 FVKESK. V lost 8 bases and J lost 0, with 10 bases in between. The CDR3 loop is CASSIKVNTEAFF. CDR3 coding DNA: TGTGCCAGCTCGATAAAAGTGAACACTGAAGCTTTCTTT.

This clonotype was seen at least ten times. The gene calls are TRBV5-1 and TRBJ1-1; D is unresolved. CDR1 and CDR2 (germline): SGHRS, YFSETQ. V lost 4 bases and J 11 bases, leaving 18 bases between the germline ends. The CDR3 runs to 13 residues. CDR3: CASSPTPTGWAFF. The CDR3 DNA reads as TGCGCCAGCAGCCCGACCCCCACCGGTTGGGCTTTCTTT. Combining the CDR3 with reference TRBV5-1 and TRBJ1-1 gives the whole variable domain KAGVTQTPRYLIKTRGQQVTLSCSPISGHRSVSWYQQTPGQGLQFLFEYFSETQRNKGNFPGRFSGRQFSNSRSEMNVSTLELGDSALYLCASSPTPTGWAFFGQGTRLTVV.

There are many counts of this clonotype. The chain is built from TRBV29-1 and TRBJ1-1; no reliable D call. Trimming removed 6 bases from V and 2 bases from J, with 10 bases in between. Germline CDR1 reads SQVTM; CDR2 reads ANQGSEA. There are 12 residues in the CDR3. Here the CDR3 DNA reads TGCAGCGTGATAAATACAAACACTGAAGCTTTCTTT. Amino acid sequence: CSVINTNTEAFF.

The V gene is TRBV7-2, the J gene TRBJ1-1; TRBD1 matches 7 bases. The germline CDR1 and CDR2 sequences are SGHTA and FQGNSA. V lost 5 bases and J lost 4; bases outside the gene matches: 10. There are 15 residues in the CDR3. The CDR3 region has the DNA TGTGCCAGCAGCCACCCGACAGGGTTGAGCACTGAAGCTTTCTTT. Protein sequence: CASSHPTGLSTEAFF.